A single sample is the source of the 19 T cell receptor beta chains below, sequenced in a study of CD8 T cells in Susac syndrome (dated by TCRdb to about 2019). Library generation was performed with the immunoSEQ multiplex PCR assay. RNA was extracted using the RNeasy kit, and roughly 0.5 to 1 ug of the RNA was reverse transcribed with random hexamers. The raw public reads went through TCRdb reprocessing: fastp at Q25, MiXCR clone calling, in-frame beta chains kept. All rows with the same CDR3 protein become a single entry with the most common DNA and genes. This sample has roughly 200,000 distinct CDR3 sequences in its table, and roughly 94% of those were observed once. 0.085% to 0.12% of the sample comes from the top ten. The specimen sequenced was CD4+ T cells from PBMCs. All receptors derive from a human donor in good health.

The chain couples TRBV7-9 to TRBJ1-2, with D uncertain. V gave up 1 base and J gave up 10 bases, with 13 bases separating them. The CDR3 has 13 residues. Germline V lookup: CDR1 SEHNR, CDR2 FQNEAQ (reference sequence). The CDR3, as DNA: TGTGCCAGCAGCTTAGGGGGTGCGTCCGACTACACCTTC. It yields the protein CASSLGGASDYTF.

The genes are TRBV24-1 and TRBJ2-1; 7 nucleotides agree with TRBD1. This CDR3 has 15 residues. Per germline, CDR1 KGHDR and CDR2 SFDVKD. With V trimmed by 7 bases and J by 5 bases, 10 bases remained unmatched. CDR3 sequence: CATSVTRGPNNEQFF. The CDR3 DNA is TGTGCCACCAGCGTCACTAGGGGGCCGAACAATGAGCAGTTCTTC.

The rearrangement links TRBV29-1 to TRBJ2-5, with D possibly being TRBD1 or TRBD2 (7 bases each). Deletions cut 3 bases from V and 1 base from J, with 9 bases between. Germline V CDR1 and CDR2: SQVTM, ANQGSEA. The CDR3 is made up of 13 amino acids. The CDR3 region is CSVDRGGQETQYF. CDR3 DNA: TGCAGCGTTGACAGGGGGGGCCAAGAGACCCAGTACTTC.

The chain links TRBV29-1 to TRBJ2-3; maybe TRBD2 (5 bases). The CDR3 runs to 14 residues. V lost 5 bases and J lost 7, with 19 bases in between. The germline V gene has CDR1 SQVTM and CDR2 ANQGSEA. The chain's CDR3 is CSVRSEAGGYTQYF. In DNA form, the CDR3 reads TGCAGCGTTAGGTCGGAGGCAGGAGGATATACGCAGTATTTT.

The J gene is TRBJ2-5, the V gene TRBV24-1; 10 bases match TRBD2. V trimming: 9 bases; J trimming: 2 bases; junction bases outside the gene matches: 8. Germline V CDR1 and CDR2: KGHDR, SFDVKD. There are 15 residues in the CDR3. The CDR3 region is CATGVAGGRQETQYF. The CDR3 DNA reads TGTGCCACCGGGGTAGCGGGAGGCCGTCAAGAGACCCAGTACTTC.

The chain is built from TRBV5-1 and TRBJ2-3; D is perhaps TRBD2 (5 bases). Trimming left V 0 bases short and J 5 bases short, with 16 bases between. The CDR3 sequence is 16 residues long. Germline lookup yields CDR1 SGHRS and CDR2 YFSETQ. The chain's CDR3 is CASSLELAISGDTQYF. The CDR3 DNA reads as TGCGCCAGCAGCTTGGAGTTGGCGATCAGCGGAGATACGCAGTATTTT. Full variable domain (remainder filled in from reference TRBV5-1 and TRBJ2-3): KAGVTQTPRYLIKTRGQQVTLSCSPISGHRSVSWYQQTPGQGLQFLFEYFSETQRNKGNFPGRFSGRQFSNSRSEMNVSTLELGDSALYLCASSLELAISGDTQYFGPGTRLTVL.

The V and J genes are TRBV5-1 and TRBJ2-3; 9 bases are shared with TRBD1. Germline V gene lookup returns CDR1 SGHRS and CDR2 YFSETQ. The CDR3 runs 16 residues. Trimming removed 0 bases from V and 3 bases from J; junction bases left unmatched: 5. DNA for the CDR3: TGCGCCAGCAGCTTGGACGGACAGGGGTTAACAGATACGCAGTATTTT. Encoded protein: CASSLDGQGLTDTQYF.

The J gene is TRBJ2-1, the V gene TRBV24-1, with a tentative D call TRBD2 (6 bases). Germline CDR1 KGHDR, CDR2 SFDVKD. This CDR3 comprises 16 residues. The V end was cut by 1 base, the J end by 6 bases, with 15 bases between. CDR3 region: CATSDFGTRGRNEQFF. The DNA for the CDR3 is TGTGCCACCAGTGATTTCGGGACTCGGGGTCGCAATGAGCAGTTCTTC.

The chain has TRBV30 and TRBJ1-5; 8 bases fit TRBD1. The germline CDR1 and CDR2 sequences are GTSNPN and SVGIG (reference sequence). V dropped 1 base and J dropped 3; count of bases not matched to a gene: 5. This CDR3 spans 15 amino acids. The chain's CDR3 is CAWSGQGSLNQPQHF. Here the CDR3 DNA reads TGTGCCTGGAGTGGACAGGGGAGTCTCAATCAGCCCCAGCATTTT.

The chain links TRBV30 to TRBJ1-5; 7 nucleotides align to TRBD1. Germline V gives CDR1 GTSNPN, CDR2 SVGIG (reference sequence). There are 13 residues in the CDR3. Trimming cost V 2 bases and J 4 bases; bases outside gene matches: 2. The CDR3 bases are TGTGCCTGGAGTCGACAGGGAAATCAGCCCCAGCATTTT. Translating it yields CAWSRQGNQPQHF.

The J gene is TRBJ1-4, the V gene TRBV28, with TRBD1 as a possible D gene (5 bases). The CDR3 loop spans 14 amino acids. Trimming pared 6 bases from V and 4 bases from J, leaving 12 bases between. Germline lookup yields CDR1 MDHEN and CDR2 SYDVKM. The CDR3 spells CASSPGLNNEKLFF. The CDR3 nucleotides read TGTGCCAGCAGCCCGGGACTCAATAATGAAAAACTGTTTTTT.

This clonotype was seen only a few times. This chain links TRBV11-1 with TRBJ2-1; D may be TRBD1 (5 bases). CDR1 and CDR2 from the germline V gene are SGHAT and FQDESV (reference sequence). This CDR3 is built from 15 residues. Trimming took 8 bases from V and 0 from J, leaving 14 bases between them. The CDR3 DNA reads as TGTGCCAGCCGAGCCCAGGGTAGCTCCTACAATGAGCAGTTCTTC. Its protein is CASRAQGSSYNEQFF.

The gene calls are TRBV27 and TRBJ2-4; D is perhaps TRBD2 (5 bases). CDR1 and CDR2 from the germline V gene are MNHEY and SMNVEV (reference sequence). CDR3 length: 15 amino acids. V lost 3 bases and J 1 base, leaving 10 bases between the germline ends. The CDR3 DNA sequence: TGTGCCAGCAGTTTCCTAGCTCGGGCCAAAAACATTCAGTACTTC. Translated, it gives CASSFLARAKNIQYF.

V usage is TRBV7-2 and J usage is TRBJ1-5, with a tentative D call TRBD1 (6 bases). CDR1 SGHTA and CDR2 FQGNSA come from the germline V gene. The CDR3 has 13 amino acids. The V end was cut by 5 bases, the J end by 5 bases, with 10 bases between. CDR3 bases: TGTGCCAGCAGCGATAGGGGGGATCAGCCCCAGCATTTT. The encoded protein is CASSDRGDQPQHF.

The genes are TRBV24-1 and TRBJ2-2; D perhaps matches TRBD1 (6 bases). Deletions cut 3 bases from V and 4 bases from J, with 11 bases between. CDR1 KGHDR and CDR2 SFDVKD come from the germline V gene. CDR3 length: 15 amino acids. In nucleotides, the CDR3 is TGTGCCACCAGTGATGCTGACAGGATCACCGGGGAGCTGTTTTTT. Its protein is CATSDADRITGELFF.

The V and J genes are TRBV24-1 and TRBJ2-1, with 7 positions matching TRBD2. Germline V gene sequence: CDR1 KGHDR, CDR2 SFDVKD. The CDR3 extends over 14 amino acids. V lost 9 bases, J lost 0 bases, and 4 bases stayed unmatched. CDR3 amino acids: CATQTSNSYNEQFF. Written as DNA, the CDR3 is TGTGCCACCCAGACTAGCAACTCCTACAATGAGCAGTTCTTC.

The J gene is TRBJ2-1, the V gene TRBV12-3 or TRBV12-4; no reliable D call. V lost 6 bases and J lost 4, with 10 bases in between. The CDR3 covers 13 residues. CDR3 nucleotide sequence: TGTGCCAGCAGGTTTCAGGAGTACAATGAGCAGTTCTTC. As protein: CASRFQEYNEQFF.

The V gene is TRBV21-1, the J gene TRBJ1-4; TRBD1 is the table's D call, not checked against the DNA. TRBV21-1 is classified as a pseudogene. This CDR3 comprises 16 residues. The CDR3 protein is CAGDRGRSWTNEKLFF. The CDR3 DNA is TGTGCCGGGGACAGGGGCCGAAGCTGGACTAATGAAAAACTGTTTTTT.

This chain connects TRBV4-1 to TRBJ2-1; 9 nucleotides match TRBD2. Trimming cost V 0 bases and J 4 bases; bases outside gene matches: 7. Germline lookup yields CDR1 MGHRA and CDR2 YSYEKL. This CDR3 contains 17 residues. The CDR3 bases are TGCGCCAGCAGCCAAGATTCTGATACTAGCGGGTACAATGAGCAGTTCTTC. It yields the protein CASSQDSDTSGYNEQFF.